This T cell receptor (beta chain) was captured by sequencing in a study of T cells in Graves' hyperthyroidism and ophthalmopathy. Many counts were recorded for this clonotype. Authors of the study amplified TCR beta CDR3 regions from RNA transcripts. The HTBI primer set drove a first-round RT-PCR of the TCR CDR3. TCRdb fed the multiplex PCR reads into MiXCR, producing one record per CDR3 protein. This table has 350,000 or so distinct CDR3 sequences, approximately 22% appearing once. Sequencing input: blood. This sequence originates from a woman between 50 and 59 years old with Graves' hyperthyroidism.

CDR3 residues: CASSLAAGDGELFF. CDR3 sequence (DNA): TGCGCCAGCAGCTTGGCCGCTGGGGACGGGGAGCTGTTTTTT. This chain joins TRBV5-1 and TRBJ2-2; D is unresolved. V lost 0 bases and J 7 bases, leaving 10 bases between the germline ends. The CDR3 has 14 residues. Germline V lookup: CDR1 SGHRS, CDR2 YFSETQ.